A single T cell receptor beta chain is shown here with its context. Antigen specificity is unknown. cDNA carried unique molecular identifiers, and a universal primer site was added by template switching. Using its own MiXCR run on the 5' RACE reads, TCRdb lists one record per CDR3 protein. This sample has approximately 600,000 distinct CDR3 sequences, with roughly 7.1% found just once. The CDR3 has 14 amino acids. Trimming took 10 bases from V and 2 from J, leaving 14 bases between them. Germline V gene data show CDR1 as KGHSH and CDR2 as LQKENI. The data belong to a study of identical twins. Study results and caveats: Conclusions leaned on cross-sectional statistical analysis and did not track the same donors over time.

The same data also contributed to another study, on yellow fever vaccine responses in identical twins. That investigation notes: Twins showed a vaccine T cell response that reportedly seemed partly convergent, partly personalized.

This receptor was obtained from a young woman in good health. The sample consisted of PBMCs. This chain joins TRBV18 and TRBJ2-2, with a possible D match to TRBD1 (6 bases). The CDR3 reads CATRPGTNTGELFF. The CDR3 region has the DNA TGTGCCACCAGACCCGGGACAAACACCGGGGAGCTGTTTTTT.